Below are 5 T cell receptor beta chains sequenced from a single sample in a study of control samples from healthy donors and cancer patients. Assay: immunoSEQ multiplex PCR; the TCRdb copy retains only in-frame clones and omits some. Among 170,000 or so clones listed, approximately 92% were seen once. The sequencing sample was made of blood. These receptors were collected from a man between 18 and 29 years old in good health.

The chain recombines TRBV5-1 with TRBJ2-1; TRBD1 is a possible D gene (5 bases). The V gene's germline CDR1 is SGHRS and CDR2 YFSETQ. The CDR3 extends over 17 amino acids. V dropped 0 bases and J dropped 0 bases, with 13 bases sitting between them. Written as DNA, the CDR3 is TGCGCCAGCAGCTTGGATGTGGGGCAGGGCTCCTACAATGAGCAGTTCTTC. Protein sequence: CASSLDVGQGSYNEQFF.

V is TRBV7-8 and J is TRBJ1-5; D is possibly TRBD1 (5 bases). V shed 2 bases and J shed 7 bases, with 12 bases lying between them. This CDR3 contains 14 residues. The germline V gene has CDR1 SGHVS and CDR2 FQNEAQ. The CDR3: CASSLYDQGQPQHF. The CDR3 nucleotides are TGTGCCAGCAGCTTATATGACCAGGGACAGCCCCAGCATTTT.

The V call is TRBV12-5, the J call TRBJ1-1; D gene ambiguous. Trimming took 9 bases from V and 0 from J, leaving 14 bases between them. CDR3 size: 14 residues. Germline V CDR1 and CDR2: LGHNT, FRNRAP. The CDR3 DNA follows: TGTGCTAGCTCTTCGGACTTCATGAACACTGAAGCTTTCTTT. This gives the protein CASSSDFMNTEAFF.

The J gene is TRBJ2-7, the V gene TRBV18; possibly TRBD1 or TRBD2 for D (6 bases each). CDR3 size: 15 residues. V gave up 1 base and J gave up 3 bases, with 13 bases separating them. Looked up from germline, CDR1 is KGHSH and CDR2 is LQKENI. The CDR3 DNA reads TGTGCCAGCTCACCACAAGGGGGGTCGTTCTACGAGCAGTACTTC. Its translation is CASSPQGGSFYEQYF.

Here the CDR3 reads CASSMREGFNQPQHF. In DNA, the CDR3 is TGTGCCAGTAGTATGAGGGAGGGCTTCAATCAGCCCCAGCATTTT. This rearrangement joins TRBV19 to TRBJ1-5; the D is unclear. CDR3 length: 15 residues. V was clipped by 3 bases and J by 3 bases, with 12 bases between them. The germline V gene has CDR1 LNHDA and CDR2 SQIVND (reference sequence). The full variable domain, with the rest looked up from reference TRBV19 and TRBJ1-5, is DGGITQSPKYLFRKEGQNVTLSCEQNLNHDAMYWYRQDPGQGLRLIYYSQIVNDFQKGDIAEGYSVSREKKESFPLTVTSAQKNPTAFYLCASSMREGFNQPQHFGDGTRLSIL.